Below, 27 T cell receptor beta chains from the same sample are listed, as sequenced in a study of control samples from healthy donors and cancer patients. The assay was immunoSEQ multiplex PCR, and TCRdb's table has in-frame clones only and misses some. Of roughly 120,000 clones listed, roughly 91% were seen once; the top ten hold around 1.6%. The sample consisted of PBMCs. All receptors come from a man between 50 and 59 years old with head and neck cancer.

In this sample, this clone turned up once. DNA of the CDR3: TGTGCCAGCAGTCGGACAGGGGGGGCAGATACGCAGTATTTT. Translated, it gives CASSRTGGADTQYF. V usage is TRBV2 and J usage is TRBJ2-3; 10 bases line up with TRBD1. J gave up 4 bases and V 5 bases, and 3 bases lay outside the gene matches. The CDR3 spans 14 residues. Germline V gene sequence: CDR1 SNHLY, CDR2 FYNNEI.

The chain links TRBV30 to TRBJ1-2, with D possibly TRBD1 on 6 matching bases. Germline-derived CDR1 and CDR2 are GTSNPN and SVGIG (reference sequence). Between the trimmed V and J ends, which lost 1 base and 4 bases, there was a span of 10 bases. The CDR3 runs to 13 residues. The CDR3 DNA sequence: TGTGCCTGGAGTGAGGACAGCCTCTATGGCTACACCTTC. Amino acid sequence: CAWSEDSLYGYTF.

This clone was detected only once. The chain is built from TRBV9 and TRBJ2-1, with D unclear. The germline V and J ends were trimmed by 0 bases and 4 bases, with 11 bases remaining between them. The length of the CDR3 is 15 residues. Looked up from germline, CDR1 is SGDLS and CDR2 is YYNGEE. CDR3 nucleotide sequence: TGTGCCAGCAGCGTAGGGCCACGGCCATACAATGAGCAGTTCTTC. Its protein product is CASSVGPRPYNEQFF.

The count of this clone is one. The chain couples TRBV7-9 to TRBJ1-2, with 7 bases aligning to TRBD1. The V and J ends lost 1 base and 4 bases, in that order; junction bases with no gene match: 6. The CDR3 sequence is 15 residues long. CDR1 is SEHNR, CDR2 FQNEAQ, per germline (reference sequence). CDR3 protein: CASSLVRTGSYGYTF. CDR3 in DNA: TGTGCCAGCAGCTTAGTTAGGACAGGATCCTATGGCTACACCTTC.

The V and J genes are TRBV7-9 and TRBJ1-1; weak D call: TRBD1 (5 bases). CDR1 SEHNR and CDR2 FQNEAQ come from the germline V gene (reference sequence). The V and J ends lost 5 bases and 8 bases respectively, with 15 bases between them. The CDR3 contains 13 residues. The CDR3 is CASSPWGGKEAFF. The CDR3 coding sequence is TGTGCCAGCAGCCCCTGGGGCGGTAAGGAAGCTTTCTTT.

This clone was seen once. The gene calls are TRBV5-1 and TRBJ1-5; D gene uncertain. CDR3 size: 15 residues. Germline-derived CDR1 and CDR2 are SGHRS and YFSETQ. V lost 4 bases and J 2 bases, leaving 13 bases between the germline ends. CDR3 sequence (DNA): TGCGCCAGCAGCCACACCGTTCGCGGCAATCAGCCCCAGCATTTT. It codes for CASSHTVRGNQPQHF.

This chain links TRBV3-1 (or the pseudogene TRBV3-2) with TRBJ2-2; D uncertain. The germline V and J ends were trimmed by 0 bases and 1 base, with 9 bases remaining between them. Germline CDR1 LGHDT, CDR2 YNNKEL (reference sequence). This CDR3 spans 16 amino acids. The CDR3 coding sequence is TGTGCCAGCAGCCAAGATCCTAGGAGGAACACCGGGGAGCTGTTTTTT. Translated, it gives CASSQDPRRNTGELFF.

The chain uses TRBV30 and TRBJ2-3; 7 positions match TRBD2. The length of the CDR3 is 13 residues. After removal of 1 base from V and 5 bases from J, the junction contained 3 bases not matched to a gene. Germline CDR1 reads GTSNPN; CDR2 reads SVGIG (reference sequence). The CDR3 region is CAWSAWGGDTQYF. CDR3 sequence (DNA): TGTGCCTGGAGTGCGTGGGGGGGAGATACGCAGTATTTT. Full variable domain (outside the CDR3, taken from reference TRBV30 and TRBJ2-3): SQTIHQWPATLVQPVGSPLSLECTVEGTSNPNLYWYRQAAGRGLQLLFYSVGIGQISSEVPQNLSASRPQDRQFILSSKKLLLSDSGFYLCAWSAWGGDTQYFGPGTRLTVL.

This sequence joins TRBV10-3 and TRBJ1-1; D gene ambiguous. This CDR3 spans 13 amino acids. Trimming removed 7 bases at V and 1 base at J, with 10 bases between. CDR1 and CDR2 (germline): ENHRY, SYGVKD. CDR3 protein: CAIMRVGNTEAFF. As DNA, the CDR3 is TGTGCCATCATGCGGGTAGGGAACACTGAAGCTTTCTTT.

V is TRBV5-1 and J is TRBJ2-4; perhaps TRBD1 as D (6 bases). Germline assignment: CDR1 SGHRS and CDR2 YFSETQ. Trimming stripped 0 bases from V and 10 bases from J, with 17 bases between. The CDR3 runs to 15 residues. The CDR3 reads CASSLETGPLKIQYF. The CDR3 DNA follows: TGCGCCAGCAGCTTGGAGACAGGTCCTCTAAAGATTCAGTACTTC.

The rearrangement links TRBV7-9 to TRBJ1-1, with unresolved D. The length of the CDR3 is 14 residues. Trimming took 1 base from V and 3 from J, leaving 9 bases between them. The V gene's germline CDR1 is SEHNR and CDR2 FQNEAQ (reference sequence). DNA for the CDR3: TGTGCCAGCAGCTTAGAGGTCTCCCACACTGAAGCTTTCTTT. This gives the protein CASSLEVSHTEAFF.

The genes are TRBV5-1 and TRBJ2-1; tentatively, D is TRBD2 (5 bases). V was cut by 4 bases and J by 3 bases, with 14 bases left in between. This CDR3 is built from 15 residues. In germline, CDR1 is SGHRS, CDR2 YFSETQ. The DNA for the CDR3 is TGCGCCAGCAGCCCCCGGGATGGTAGCTACAATGAGCAGTTCTTC. Protein sequence: CASSPRDGSYNEQFF.

The rearrangement uses TRBV7-8 and TRBJ2-7; the match to TRBD2 covers 7 bases. Looked up from germline, CDR1 is SGHVS and CDR2 is FQNEAQ. With V trimmed by 5 bases and J by 0 bases, 10 bases remained unmatched. This CDR3 region has 16 residues. As DNA, the CDR3 is TGTGCCAGCAGCGGGGGGAGGGCACCGAGCTCCTACGAGCAGTACTTC. Amino acids: CASSGGRAPSSYEQYF.

The chain couples TRBV7-2 to TRBJ1-2; the D is unclear. Trimming left V 1 base short and J 4 bases short, with 16 bases between. There are 16 residues in the CDR3. CDR1 is SGHTA and CDR2 is FQGNSA in the germline V gene. The chain's CDR3 is CASSLGAPGESYGYTF. In DNA form, the CDR3 reads TGTGCCAGCAGCTTAGGAGCCCCCGGGGAATCCTATGGCTACACCTTC.

The chain links TRBV18 to TRBJ2-7; TRBD1 or TRBD2 may be the D gene (5 bases each). Germline V gene data show CDR1 as KGHSH and CDR2 as LQKENI. With 3 bases removed from V and 3 bases from J, the gap between germline ends came to 15 bases. The CDR3 runs 15 residues. As DNA, the CDR3 is TGTGCCAGCTCACCGGATAAGGGGAGCAGCTACGAGCAGTACTTC. It specifies CASSPDKGSSYEQYF.

This clone was detected once. V is TRBV4-3 and J is TRBJ2-3; tentative D call: TRBD2 (7 bases). Germline lookup yields CDR1 LGHNA and CDR2 YSLEER. This CDR3 contains 16 residues. V lost 4 bases and J lost 5, with 19 bases in between. DNA of the CDR3: TGCGCCAGCAGCCCAACCCGGGGGGCTCGGATAGATACGCAGTATTTT. Its protein is CASSPTRGARIDTQYF.

The V gene is TRBV18, the J gene TRBJ1-6, with unresolved D. The CDR3 consists of 16 residues. Germline assignment: CDR1 KGHSH and CDR2 LQKENI. The V gene lost 3 bases and the J gene lost 4 bases, with 13 bases spanning the gap. The CDR3 here is CASSPTWRLYNSPLHF. The CDR3 DNA sequence: TGTGCCAGCTCACCCACCTGGAGGCTTTATAATTCACCCCTCCACTTT.

The chain uses TRBV30 and TRBJ2-4; tentatively, D is TRBD1 (6 bases). From germline, CDR1 is GTSNPN and CDR2 SVGIG (reference sequence). This CDR3 region has 18 residues. The V end was cut by 3 bases, the J end by 0 bases, with 21 bases between. The CDR3 spells CAWSPRTVPLLAKNIQYF. Here the CDR3 DNA reads TGTGCCTGGAGCCCGAGGACAGTACCATTATTAGCCAAAAACATTCAGTACTTC.

The rearrangement uses TRBV7-3 and TRBJ2-6; possibly TRBD2 for D (5 bases). V was pared by 6 bases and J by 4 bases, with 13 bases between. This CDR3 has 15 residues. From germline, CDR1 is SGHTA and CDR2 FQGTGA. The CDR3 region is CASSRHGEGANVLTF. DNA for the CDR3: TGTGCCAGCAGTCGACACGGGGAAGGGGCCAACGTCCTGACTTTC. Supplemented by reference TRBV7-3 and TRBJ2-6, the full variable domain reads GAGVSQTPSNKVTEKGKYVELRCDPISGHTALYWYRQSLGQGPEFLIYFQGTGAADDSGLPNDRFFAVRPEGSVSTLKIQRTERGDSAVYLCASSRHGEGANVLTFGAGSRLTVL.

The rearrangement uses TRBV7-2 and TRBJ2-5, with D maybe TRBD2 (6 bases). The CDR3 loop spans 14 amino acids. Germline V gene lookup returns CDR1 SGHTA and CDR2 FQGNSA. V dropped 0 bases and J dropped 4 bases, with 9 bases sitting between them. This chain's CDR3 is CASSLAGLRETQYF. Here the CDR3 DNA reads TGTGCCAGCAGCTTAGCGGGACTGAGAGAGACCCAGTACTTC.

The chain employs TRBV3-1 (or the pseudogene TRBV3-2) and TRBJ2-7; 13 nucleotides line up with TRBD2. The CDR3 runs 17 residues. V shed 0 bases and J 2 bases; nucleotides not matched to a gene: 4. Germline CDR1 and CDR2: LGHDT and YNNKEL (reference sequence). The CDR3 DNA reads TGTGCCAGCAGCCAAGATCCGGGACTAGCGGGGACCTACGAGCAGTACTTC. It is translated as CASSQDPGLAGTYEQYF.

This clone was seen only a few times. The chain links TRBV19 to TRBJ1-5; a weak D match, TRBD1 (6 bases). The germline V gene encodes CDR1 LNHDA and CDR2 SQIVND (reference sequence). There are 16 residues in the CDR3. The V gene lost 4 bases and the J gene lost 0 bases, with 13 bases spanning the gap. In nucleotides, the CDR3 is TGTGCCAGTAGTACGGACAGTTACTATAGCAATCAGCCCCAGCATTTT. Translated, it gives CASSTDSYYSNQPQHF.

The J gene is TRBJ2-2, the V gene TRBV7-9; D tentatively fits TRBD1 or TRBD2 (5 bases each). The V gene's germline CDR1 is SEHNR and CDR2 FQNEAQ (reference sequence). The CDR3 contains 16 residues. Trimming left V 4 bases short and J 1 base short, with 13 bases between. The CDR3: CASSSPGPLNTGELFF. CDR3 nucleotides: TGTGCCAGCAGCTCCCCGGGGCCGCTGAACACCGGGGAGCTGTTTTTT.

Worth noting for this clone: The sample holds other DNA sequences that translate to the same CDR3. The rearrangement links TRBV7-2 to TRBJ2-7, with TRBD2 identical over 7 bases. CDR3 length: 14 amino acids. The trim removed 1 base at V and 3 bases at J, leaving 3 bases unmatched. Germline values: CDR1 SGHTA, CDR2 FQGNSA. The CDR3 is CASSLGRGSYEQYF. In nucleotides, the CDR3 is TGTGCCAGCAGCTTAGGGCGGGGGAGCTACGAGCAGTACTTC.

This chain joins TRBV3-1 (or the pseudogene TRBV3-2) and TRBJ2-5; 10 bases agree with TRBD1. The CDR3 runs to 14 residues. Germline CDR1 reads LGHDT; CDR2 reads YNNKEL (reference sequence). The trim removed 0 bases at V and 7 bases at J, leaving 2 bases unmatched. In DNA form, the CDR3 reads TGTGCCAGCAGCCAAGATTGGACAGGGGGGACCCAGTACTTC. Residues: CASSQDWTGGTQYF.

This clone was counted only a few times. The V call is TRBV18, the J call TRBJ1-1; TRBD1 matches at 8 bases. The CDR3 is 15 residues long. CDR1 KGHSH and CDR2 LQKENI come from the germline V gene. Losses at the gene ends were 2 bases for V and 11 bases for J; bases not matched to a gene: 13. The CDR3 reads CASSPSLLRDRSAFF. As DNA, the CDR3 is TGTGCCAGCTCACCATCCTTACTTCGGGACAGGTCTGCTTTCTTT.

The chain uses TRBV5-6 and TRBJ2-7; D not certain. There are 12 residues in the CDR3. V was trimmed by 2 bases and J by 6 bases, leaving 9 bases between them. The V gene's germline CDR1 is SGHDT and CDR2 YYEEEE. The CDR3 here is CASSFYDVEQYF. The CDR3 region has the DNA TGTGCCAGCAGCTTCTACGACGTCGAGCAGTACTTC.